The T cell receptor beta chain described here comes from a study of beta chain features in type 1 diabetes (dated by TCRdb to between 2017 and 2018). At the level of the whole study: Mean age, gender distribution, total cell number and subset yield were not different between patients and healthy donors. A total of 90 million to 120 million sorted cells were examined across all samples, and a strong correlation was observed between cell number per subset and RNA yield. In the study, TCRB repertoires of sorted circulating CD4+ T cell subsets from recently diagnosed type 1 diabetes patients were compared with those of matched healthy donors. Regulatory and stem cell-like memory subsets were obtained from only 8 patients and roughly 8 healthy donors, while naive and central memory subsets were obtained from all 30 or so donors.

Paper-wide results and their limitations: Type 1 diabetes patients showed a moderate but significant shortening of TCRB CDR3 length in all four CD4+ subsets. Because the HLA sub-analyses included only small numbers of individuals, any influence of HLA type on TCRB rearrangement was left unresolved. Because cDNA was sequenced instead of genomic DNA, activated cells with high expression could be over-represented, although the groups did not differ in activation or CD3 levels. The naive, central memory and regulatory TCRB repertoires appeared to resemble one another more closely among patients than among healthy donors. PCR might favor shorter templates, but patient and control samples were amplified and corrected together, so any skew would affect both groups equally. Patients with type 1 diabetes made fewer insertions and deleted more nucleotides at VDJ recombination sites, implying thymic rearrangement abnormalities.

Details on this clone: There is no known antigen for this receptor. It has no much larger one-base neighbor in the sample; base qualities were not kept.

A single peripheral blood draw of about 116 mL on average was collected from each donor into heparinised tubes. A BD FACSAria II was used to sort naive, central memory, regulatory and stem cell-like memory CD4+ T cells with a panel that included CD45RO, CCR7, CD25, CD127, CD95 and CD27. A purity above 95% was achieved for all sorted populations. PBMCs were separated immediately by Lymphoprep density gradient centrifugation and were stained directly, without being cultured. To minimize batch effects, samples were stained and sorted in pairs, one healthy donor with one patient per experiment. The entire amount of isolated RNA was reverse transcribed using the High Capacity cDNA Reverse Transcription Kit, so the sequenced TCRB transcripts were expressed ones. Deep immunoSEQ sequencing was performed on naive, central memory and regulatory T cell samples, with an average of roughly 3.6 million total reads per sample. After sorted cells were lysed in RLT buffer, RNA was extracted with DNase-treated RNeasy Micro or Mini kits, with the choice depending on cell number. Each cell subset was processed separately to prevent cross-contamination, with patient and healthy donor samples processed together. TCRB sequences were amplified from cDNA with the immunoSEQ multiplex PCR, producing 87-bp fragments spanning the CDR3 region. Sequencing of the amplicons was performed on the Illumina HiSeq platform. On the study's bioinformatics: PCR bias was computationally corrected using synthetic template baselines, reads within Hamming distance 2 were collapsed, and singletons that could not be merged were discarded. By aligning reads against IMGT, V, D and J genes, CDR3 length, and insertions or deletions at six rearrangement sites were assigned. Within each subset, clonotype counts were normalized to sorted cell number, and only after that were true diversity and Gini coefficients computed with the tcR R package. Repertoire sharing was quantified using the overlap coefficient calculated on TCRB nucleotide sequences. Out-of-frame TCRB sequences from naive cells were analyzed to stand in for the pre-selection repertoire. This immuneACCESS table, as held by TCRdb, lists in-frame sequences with V and J called but not all clones. Of the missing ones, under half trace to an unresolved V gene in checked studies; the others have no known cause. The V and J calls and clone size were taken over from that table, and D and trimming were inferred from the DNA. This sample lists over 650,000 clones; roughly 13% were detected once. The top ten clonotypes cover 0.035% to 0.045% of the sample.

CDR1 and CDR2 (MNHEY, SVGAGI) derive from the germline V gene. The CDR3 contains 11 residues, cysteine and phenylalanine counted. Of the read, only the CDR3 DNA is kept; its 33 bases are in frame from base 1. Trimming takes 4 bases from V and 5 bases from J, and the germline ends sit 4 bases apart. This clonotype originated in a man in his late teens or twenties with type 1 diabetes. Recombination connected TRBV6-5 to TRBJ2-3; the D gene identity is not certain. The source material was naive CD4+ T cells from blood. The intended sense of this specimen's cell subset or site label: true naive CD4+ T cells. The nucleotides are TGTGCCAGCAGTTCGAGAGATACGCAGTATTTT. This translates into CASSSRDTQYF.